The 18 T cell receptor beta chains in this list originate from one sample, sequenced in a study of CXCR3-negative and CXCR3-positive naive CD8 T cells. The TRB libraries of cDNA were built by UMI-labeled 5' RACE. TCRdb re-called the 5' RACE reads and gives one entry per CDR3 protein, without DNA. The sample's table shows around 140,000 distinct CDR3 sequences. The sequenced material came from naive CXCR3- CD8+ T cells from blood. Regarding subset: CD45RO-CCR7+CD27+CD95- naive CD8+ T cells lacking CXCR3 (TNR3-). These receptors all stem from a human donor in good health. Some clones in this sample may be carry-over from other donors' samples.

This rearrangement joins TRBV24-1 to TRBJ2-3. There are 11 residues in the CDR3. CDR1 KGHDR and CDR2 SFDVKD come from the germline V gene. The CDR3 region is CATIGTDTQYF.

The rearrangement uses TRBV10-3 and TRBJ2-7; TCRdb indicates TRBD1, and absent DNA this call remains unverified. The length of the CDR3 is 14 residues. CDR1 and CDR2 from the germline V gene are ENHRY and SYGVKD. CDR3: CAISEPSERGEQYF.

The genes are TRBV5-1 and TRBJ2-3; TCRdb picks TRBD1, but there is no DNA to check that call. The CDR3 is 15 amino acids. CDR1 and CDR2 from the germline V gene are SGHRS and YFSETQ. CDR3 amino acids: CSSSPGQRRTDTQYF.

The CDR3: CASSQFESRGIAKNIQYF. This sequence joins TRBV14 and TRBJ2-4; with no DNA, the TCRdb D assignment of TRBD1 cannot be verified. The CDR3 length is 18 residues. Per the germline V gene, CDR1 is SGHDN and CDR2 is FVKESK. Based on the CDR3 plus reference TRBV14 and TRBJ2-4, the full variable domain is EAGVTQFPSHSVIEKGQTVTLRCDPISGHDNLYWYRRVMGKEIKFLLHFVKESKQDESGMPNNRFLAERTGGTYSTLKVQPAELEDSGVYFCASSQFESRGIAKNIQYFGAGTRLSVL.

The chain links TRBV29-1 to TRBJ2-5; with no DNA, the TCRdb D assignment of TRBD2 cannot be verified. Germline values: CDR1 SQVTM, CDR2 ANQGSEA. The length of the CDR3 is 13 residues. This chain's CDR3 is CSVVSGLQETQYF. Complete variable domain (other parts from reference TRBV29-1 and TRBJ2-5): SAVISQKPSRDICQRGTSLTIQCQVDSQVTMMFWYRQQPGQSLTLIATANQGSEATYESGFVIDKFPISRPNLTFSTLTVSNMSPEDSSIYLCSVVSGLQETQYFGPGTRLLVL.

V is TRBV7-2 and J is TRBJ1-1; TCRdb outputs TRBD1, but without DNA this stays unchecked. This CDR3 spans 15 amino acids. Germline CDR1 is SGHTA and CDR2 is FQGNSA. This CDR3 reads CASSLAPGGSTEAFF.

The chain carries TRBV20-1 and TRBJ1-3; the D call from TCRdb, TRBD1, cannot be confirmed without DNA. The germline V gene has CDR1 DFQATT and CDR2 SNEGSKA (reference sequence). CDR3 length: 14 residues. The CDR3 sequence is CSARPPRSGNTIYF.

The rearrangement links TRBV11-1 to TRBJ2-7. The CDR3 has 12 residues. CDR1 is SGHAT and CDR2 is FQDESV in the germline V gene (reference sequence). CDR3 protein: CASNSGAHEQYF.

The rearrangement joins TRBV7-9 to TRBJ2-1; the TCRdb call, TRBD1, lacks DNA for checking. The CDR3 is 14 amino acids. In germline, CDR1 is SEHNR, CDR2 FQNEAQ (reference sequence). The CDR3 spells CASSLGQGGNEQFF. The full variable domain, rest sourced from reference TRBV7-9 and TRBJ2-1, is DTGVSQNPRHKITKRGQNVTFRCDPISEHNRLYWYRQTLGQGPEFLTYFQNEAQLEKSRLLSDRFSAERPKGSFSTLEIQRTEQGDSAMYLCASSLGQGGNEQFFGPGTRLTVL.

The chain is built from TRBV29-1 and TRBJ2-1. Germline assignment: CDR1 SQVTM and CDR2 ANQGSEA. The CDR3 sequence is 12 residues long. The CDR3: CSVEDRGNEQFF.

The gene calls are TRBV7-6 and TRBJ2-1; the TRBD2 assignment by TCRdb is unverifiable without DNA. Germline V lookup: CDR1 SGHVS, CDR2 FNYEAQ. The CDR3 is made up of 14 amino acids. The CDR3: CASSAELTPNEQFF.

The CDR3 spells CASSAGGTTDTQYF. The chain has TRBV7-2 and TRBJ2-3; TCRdb gives TRBD2 as the D gene, but with no DNA this cannot be confirmed. Germline V gene lookup returns CDR1 SGHTA and CDR2 FQGNSA. This CDR3 has 14 residues.

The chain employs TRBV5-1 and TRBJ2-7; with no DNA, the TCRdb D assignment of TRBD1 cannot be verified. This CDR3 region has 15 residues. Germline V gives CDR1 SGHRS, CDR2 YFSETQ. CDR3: CASSRWGQGSYEQYF.

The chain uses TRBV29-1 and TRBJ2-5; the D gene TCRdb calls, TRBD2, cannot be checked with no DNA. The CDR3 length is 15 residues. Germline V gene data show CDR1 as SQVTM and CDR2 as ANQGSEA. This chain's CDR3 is CSVTTTSVGGETQYF.

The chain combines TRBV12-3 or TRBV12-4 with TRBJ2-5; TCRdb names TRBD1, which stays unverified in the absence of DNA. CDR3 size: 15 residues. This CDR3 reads CASSPLGRDEETQYF.

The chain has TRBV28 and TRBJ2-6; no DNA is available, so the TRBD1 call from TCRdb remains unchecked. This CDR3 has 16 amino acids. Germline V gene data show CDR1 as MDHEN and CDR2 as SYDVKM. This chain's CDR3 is CASSWDRNSGANVLTF.

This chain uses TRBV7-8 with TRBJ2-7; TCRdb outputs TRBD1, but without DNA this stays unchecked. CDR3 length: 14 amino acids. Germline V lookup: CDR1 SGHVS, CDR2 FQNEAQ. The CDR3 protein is CASSLGGGRTEQYF.

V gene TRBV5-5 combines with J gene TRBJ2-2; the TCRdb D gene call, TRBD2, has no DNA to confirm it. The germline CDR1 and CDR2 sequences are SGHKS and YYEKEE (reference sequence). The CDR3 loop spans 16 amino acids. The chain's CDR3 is CASSLFEVVNTGELFF.